The 10 T cell receptor beta chains below come from one sample, sequenced in a study of shared clonotypes between healthy human individuals. TCRdb's copy holds only in-frame clones and misses some; the assay was immunoSEQ multiplex PCR. This sample yields 330,000 or so clones, of which around 70% are seen a single time; about 10% belongs to the top ten. The source material was memory CD4+ T cells sorted from blood. Subset in this sample: CD45RA-negative fraction. Receptor source: a man younger than 40 in good health.

The chain has TRBV5-6 and TRBJ2-1, with no clear D. Per the germline V gene, CDR1 is SGHDT and CDR2 is YYEEEE. The V gene lost 1 base and the J gene lost 7 bases, with 24 bases spanning the gap. This CDR3 comprises 18 residues. The CDR3 nucleotides are TGTGCCAGCAGCTTGAGAAACGGGCCCCCTTCGGTGATGAATGAGCAGTTCTTC. This encodes CASSLRNGPPSVMNEQFF. Filled out from reference TRBV5-6 and TRBJ2-1, the complete variable domain reads DAGVTQSPTHLIKTRGQQVTLRCSPKSGHDTVSWYQQALGQGPQFIFQYYEEEERQRGNFPDRFSGHQFPNYSSELNVNALLLGDSALYLCASSLRNGPPSVMNEQFFGPGTRLTVL.

The chain is built from TRBV5-1 and TRBJ2-2; D is undetermined. The length of the CDR3 is 16 residues. CDR1 is SGHRS, CDR2 YFSETQ, per germline. With 0 bases removed from V and 0 bases from J, the gap between germline ends came to 9 bases. The CDR3 is CASSLESRSNTGELFF. The DNA of the CDR3 is TGCGCCAGCAGCTTGGAATCCAGGTCGAACACCGGGGAGCTGTTTTTT.

The chain employs TRBV28 and TRBJ2-1; D not certain. Germline CDR1 and CDR2: MDHEN and SYDVKM. Trimming took 4 bases from V and 4 from J, leaving 17 bases between them. The CDR3 is made up of 16 amino acids. The CDR3 nucleotides read TGTGCCAGCAGTTCGGTGAGCAGCCCTAATTACAATGAGCAGTTCTTC. Protein: CASSSVSSPNYNEQFF.

This clone was seen only a few times. The V call is TRBV28, the J call TRBJ1-1; perhaps TRBD1 as D (5 bases). The CDR3 spans 14 residues. Germline V gene data show CDR1 as MDHEN and CDR2 as SYDVKM. Trimming removed 3 bases at V and 3 bases at J, with 11 bases between. In DNA, the CDR3 is TGTGCCAGCAGTTTCCGGGGCTTGGACACTGAAGCTTTCTTT. Its protein product is CASSFRGLDTEAFF.

This clone was seen only a few times. The genes are TRBV2 and TRBJ1-1; 7 positions agree with TRBD1. The CDR3 sequence is 13 residues long. Unmatched junction bases numbered 9, after V lost 6 bases and J lost 8 bases. Per the germline V gene, CDR1 is SNHLY and CDR2 is FYNNEI. Here the CDR3 DNA reads TGTGCCAGCAGACCCCGGGGGACAGTGGAAGCTTTCTTT. It codes for CASRPRGTVEAFF.

The chain uses TRBV6-5 and TRBJ1-1; D not certain. The CDR3 length is 15 residues. Looked up from germline, CDR1 is MNHEY and CDR2 is SVGAGI. Between the trimmed V and J ends, which lost 0 bases and 1 base, there was a span of 9 bases. The CDR3 region has the DNA TGTGCCAGCAGTTACTCGACTTTAAGGAACACTGAAGCTTTCTTT. Translation: CASSYSTLRNTEAFF.

The chain links TRBV28 to TRBJ1-2; D gene unclear. V was clipped by 6 bases and J by 1 base, with 12 bases between them. This CDR3 has 14 amino acids. CDR1 MDHEN and CDR2 SYDVKM come from the germline V gene. CDR3 DNA: TGTGCCAGCAGCTTAGCCTGGGTTAACTATGGCTACACCTTC. It translates to CASSLAWVNYGYTF.

Points on this clone: The same CDR3 also results from other DNA sequences found in this sample. This chain uses TRBV27 with TRBJ2-7, with TRBD1 as a possible D gene (6 bases). The V gene lost 1 base and the J gene lost 2 bases, with 9 bases spanning the gap. The CDR3 consists of 14 residues. Germline CDR1 reads MNHEY; CDR2 reads SMNVEV (reference sequence). CDR3 sequence: CASSLLGATYEQYF. CDR3 in DNA: TGTGCCAGCAGTTTATTGGGGGCAACCTACGAGCAGTACTTC.

This clone showed up just a few times. The rearrangement links TRBV5-1 to TRBJ2-2; the D call may be TRBD1 or TRBD2 (5 bases each). CDR1 is SGHRS, CDR2 YFSETQ, per germline. The CDR3 sequence is 14 residues long. The V and J ends lost 0 bases and 6 bases respectively, with 9 bases between them. Here the CDR3 reads CASSLDWDAGELFF. The CDR3 nucleotides are TGCGCCAGCAGCTTGGACTGGGACGCCGGGGAGCTGTTTTTT.

This rearrangement joins TRBV2 to TRBJ1-4; 8 bases match TRBD1. Trimming took 6 bases from V and 7 from J; bases not matched to a gene: 7. Germline V gene lookup returns CDR1 SNHLY and CDR2 FYNNEI. The CDR3 is made up of 14 amino acids. The CDR3 is CASSLQGVGEKLFF. The CDR3 nucleotides read TGTGCCAGCAGCCTACAGGGGGTGGGTGAAAAACTGTTTTTT.